The source of this T cell receptor (beta chain) is a study of T-cell reconstitution after alpha-beta-depleted transplantation in children. The authors prepared the TCRbeta library with unique molecular identifiers. TCRdb reanalysed the PCR reads using MiXCR and keeps one entry per CDR3 protein. The sample has some 120,000 distinct CDR3 sequences; around a tenth are singletons. Trimming cost V 0 bases and J 6 bases, with 22 bases left between them. Germline V gene lookup returns CDR1 SGHRS and CDR2 YFSETQ. This CDR3 is 17 amino acids long. This clonotype has just a few counts. Antigen: not known. Study-level results: Several hundred expanded graft clones reportedly were the source of alpha-beta T cells about two months after transplant. Newly generated T cells supplied most T-cell counts and diversity one year post-transplant.

The source was PBMCs, collected before TCRalphabeta/CD19-depleted stem cell transplant. This chain connects TRBV5-1 to TRBJ2-7; perhaps D is TRBD1 or TRBD2 (5 bases each). The TCR was taken from a boy between 2 and 10 years old with acute lymphoblastic leukemia, due to receive a stem cell transplant. The CDR3 loop is CASSLGVGGQGGSEQYF. The CDR3 bases are TGCGCCAGCAGCTTGGGAGTCGGCGGCCAGGGTGGGAGCGAGCAGTACTTC.